These 5 T cell receptor beta chains came from one sample sequenced in a study of shared clonotypes between healthy human individuals. Libraries were prepared by immunoSEQ multiplex PCR; TCRdb keeps only in-frame clonotypes and omits some of them. The table has 2 million to 2.5 million clones, 90% to 95% seen once. Input material: naive CD4+ T cells from PBMCs. Subset denoted: CD45RA+ positively selected. These TCRs come from a man aged 18 to 30 in good health. Some clones in this sample may be carry-over from other donors' samples.

The genes are TRBV7-2 and TRBJ2-5; weak D call: TRBD2 (6 bases). The CDR3 has 14 amino acids. Trimming shortened V by 5 bases and J by 11 bases, and 21 bases separated the two germline ends. Per the germline V gene, CDR1 is SGHTA and CDR2 is FQGNSA. The CDR3, as DNA: TGTGCCAGCAGCAGCTTCGGACGGGGCGGGGAGCAGTACTTC. Protein: CASSSFGRGGEQYF.

This chain joins TRBV7-3 and TRBJ2-1; 10 bases match TRBD2. With V trimmed by 3 bases and J by 5 bases, 4 bases remained unmatched. This CDR3 is 15 amino acids long. CDR1 is SGHTA and CDR2 is FQGTGA in the germline V gene. The CDR3 DNA reads as TGTGCCAGCAGCTTGGAACTAGCGGGAAACAATGAGCAGTTCTTC. Residues: CASSLELAGNNEQFF. Complete variable domain (other parts from reference TRBV7-3 and TRBJ2-1): GAGVSQTPSNKVTEKGKYVELRCDPISGHTALYWYRQSLGQGPEFLIYFQGTGAADDSGLPNDRFFAVRPEGSVSTLKIQRTERGDSAVYLCASSLELAGNNEQFFGPGTRLTVL.

V and J are TRBV29-1 and TRBJ2-5, with TRBD1 matching over 10 bases. V shed 7 bases and J 5 bases; nucleotides not matched to a gene: 7. CDR1 and CDR2 (germline): SQVTM, ANQGSEA. The CDR3 has 13 amino acids. CDR3 nucleotides: TGCAGCGACCGGGACAGGGGTAGTGAGACCCAGTACTTC. Protein sequence: CSDRDRGSETQYF.

V is TRBV6-5 and J is TRBJ2-5, with D perhaps TRBD2 (7 bases). There are 14 residues in the CDR3. The V end was cut by 4 bases, the J end by 3 bases, with 12 bases between. The germline CDR1 and CDR2 sequences are MNHEY and SVGAGI. The CDR3 nucleotides read TGTGCCAGCAGTTGGGGGGGCAGCAAAGAGACCCAGTACTTC. It yields the protein CASSWGGSKETQYF.

The genes are TRBV6-5 and TRBJ2-7; 9 bases agree with TRBD1. This CDR3 contains 14 residues. Trimming took 4 bases from V and 2 from J; bases not matched to a gene: 3. Germline assignment: CDR1 MNHEY and CDR2 SVGAGI. CDR3 amino acids: CASSFRDRAYEQYF. The DNA of the CDR3 is TGTGCCAGCAGTTTCCGGGACAGGGCCTACGAGCAGTACTTC.